The 7 T cell receptor beta chains below come from one sample, sequenced in a study of cytomegalovirus exposure and HLA in healthy donors. In the PCR, 60 Vbeta and 13 Jbeta primers were used. Measured with immunoSEQ multiplex PCR; TCRdb has only the in-frame clones, and not every one. Recorded for this sample: about 32,000 clones. Sequenced: PBMCs. All receptors come from a female donor in good health and CMV-seronegative.

The rearrangement uses TRBV2 and TRBJ2-1; 10 bases are a match to TRBD1. This CDR3 contains 13 residues. CDR1 is SNHLY, CDR2 FYNNEI, per germline. J was trimmed by 10 bases and V by 5 bases; bases with no gene match: 5. CDR3 protein: CASSPGTGEEQFF. The CDR3, as DNA: TGTGCCAGCAGTCCCGGGACAGGGGAAGAGCAGTTCTTC.

The chain is built from TRBV19 and TRBJ2-1; 7 nucleotides match TRBD2. The germline gives CDR1 LNHDA, CDR2 SQIVND (reference sequence). The ends lost 3 bases at V and 5 bases at J; junction bases unmatched: 16. The CDR3 has 18 amino acids. The CDR3, as DNA: TGTGCCAGTAGTATTACGGGCCAACCTAAGCGGGGTCACAATGAGCAGTTCTTC. Its protein is CASSITGQPKRGHNEQFF. The whole variable domain, remainder taken from reference TRBV19 and TRBJ2-1, is DGGITQSPKYLFRKEGQNVTLSCEQNLNHDAMYWYRQDPGQGLRLIYYSQIVNDFQKGDIAEGYSVSREKKESFPLTVTSAQKNPTAFYLCASSITGQPKRGHNEQFFGPGTRLTVL.

This chain connects TRBV7-2 to TRBJ1-2, with TRBD1 matching over 8 bases. From germline, CDR1 is SGHTA and CDR2 FQGNSA. CDR3 length: 13 residues. V dropped 5 bases and J dropped 6; count of bases not matched to a gene: 5. The CDR3 reads CASSPRTGNGYTF. The CDR3 nucleotides are TGTGCCAGCAGCCCACGGACAGGGAATGGCTACACCTTC. The full variable domain, in which reference TRBV7-2 and TRBJ1-2 provide the parts outside the CDR3, is GAGVSQSPSNKVTEKGKDVELRCDPISGHTALYWYRQSLGQGLEFLIYFQGNSAPDKSGLPSDRFSAERTGGSVSTLTIQRTQQEDSAVYLCASSPRTGNGYTFGSGTRLTVV.

The V and J genes are TRBV9 and TRBJ1-3, with D tentatively TRBD1 (5 bases). Trimming removed 0 bases at V and 1 base at J, with 8 bases between. Germline values: CDR1 SGDLS, CDR2 YYNGEE. The CDR3 has 15 amino acids. The CDR3 DNA follows: TGTGCCAGCAGCGTAGACAGGCCTTCTGGAAACACCATATATTTT. This sequence encodes CASSVDRPSGNTIYF.

About this clone itself: A junction boundary mismatches the germline segment, possibly from a read error. V and J are TRBV7-2 and TRBJ2-7; TRBD1 matches 8 bases. The CDR3 sequence is 14 residues long. CDR1 is SGHTA, CDR2 FQGNSA, per germline. CDR3 coding DNA: TGTGCCAGCAGCTTTGGGCAGGGGGCTTACGGGCAGTACTTC. Protein product: CASSFGQGAYGQYF. The variable domain in full, completed from reference TRBV7-2 and TRBJ2-7, reads GAGVSQSPSNKVTEKGKDVELRCDPISGHTALYWYRQSLGQGLEFLIYFQGNSAPDKSGLPSDRFSAERTGGSVSTLTIQRTQQEDSAVYLCASSFGQGAYGQYFGPGTRLTVT.

The chain couples TRBV11-3 to TRBJ2-2; possible D gene TRBD2, 6 bases. The CDR3 runs to 12 residues. The germline V and J ends were trimmed by 6 bases and 6 bases, with 8 bases remaining between them. Germline V CDR1 and CDR2: SGHNT, YENEEA. This CDR3 reads CASREGAGELFF. The CDR3 DNA follows: TGTGCCAGCAGGGAGGGCGCCGGGGAGCTGTTTTTT.

The chain has TRBV6-5 and TRBJ2-5; 10 nucleotides match TRBD2. The CDR3 has 15 residues. CDR1 and CDR2 from the germline V gene are MNHEY and SVGAGI. V shed 4 bases, J shed 6 bases, and the junction held 8 bases outside the gene matches. The CDR3 sequence: CASSSSGGGVKTQYF. The CDR3, as DNA: TGTGCCAGCAGTTCTAGCGGGGGTGGGGTAAAGACCCAGTACTTC.